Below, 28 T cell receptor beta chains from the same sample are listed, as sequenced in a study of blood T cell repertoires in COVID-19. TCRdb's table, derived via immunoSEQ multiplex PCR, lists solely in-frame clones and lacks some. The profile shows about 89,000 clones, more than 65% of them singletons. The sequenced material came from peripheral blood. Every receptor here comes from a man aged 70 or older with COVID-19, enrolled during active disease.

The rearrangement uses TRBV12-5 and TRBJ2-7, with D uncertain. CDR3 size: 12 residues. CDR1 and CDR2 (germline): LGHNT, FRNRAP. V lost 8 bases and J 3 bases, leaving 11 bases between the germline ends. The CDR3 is CASSRHLYEQYF. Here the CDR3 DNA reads TGTGCTAGTTCCCGACATCTCTACGAGCAGTACTTC.

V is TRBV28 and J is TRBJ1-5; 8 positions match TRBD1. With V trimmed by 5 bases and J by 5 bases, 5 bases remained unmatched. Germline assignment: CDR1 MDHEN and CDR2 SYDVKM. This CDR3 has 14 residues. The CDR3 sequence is CASSGTGGDQPQHF. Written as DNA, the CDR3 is TGTGCCAGCAGTGGTACAGGGGGAGATCAGCCCCAGCATTTT.

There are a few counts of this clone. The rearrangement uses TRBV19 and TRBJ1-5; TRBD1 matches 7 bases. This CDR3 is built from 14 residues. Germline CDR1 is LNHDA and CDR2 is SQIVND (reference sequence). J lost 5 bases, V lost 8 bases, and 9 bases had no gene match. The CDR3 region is CASLQTGVHQPQHF. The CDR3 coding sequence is TGTGCCAGTCTCCAAACAGGGGTTCATCAGCCCCAGCATTTT.

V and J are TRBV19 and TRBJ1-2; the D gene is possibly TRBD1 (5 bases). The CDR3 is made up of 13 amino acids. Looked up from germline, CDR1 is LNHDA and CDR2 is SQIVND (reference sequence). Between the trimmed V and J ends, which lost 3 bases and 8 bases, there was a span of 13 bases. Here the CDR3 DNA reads TGTGCCAGTAGTATTGCAGGGCCAGGAGGCTACACCTTC. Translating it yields CASSIAGPGGYTF. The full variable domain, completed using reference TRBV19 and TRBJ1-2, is DGGITQSPKYLFRKEGQNVTLSCEQNLNHDAMYWYRQDPGQGLRLIYYSQIVNDFQKGDIAEGYSVSREKKESFPLTVTSAQKNPTAFYLCASSIAGPGGYTFGSGTRLTVV.

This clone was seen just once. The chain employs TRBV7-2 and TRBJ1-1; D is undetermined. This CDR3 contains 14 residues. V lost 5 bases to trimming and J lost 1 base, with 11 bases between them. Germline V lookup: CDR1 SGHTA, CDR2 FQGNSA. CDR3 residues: CASSARPRNTEAFF. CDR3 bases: TGTGCCAGCAGCGCCCGTCCCAGGAACACTGAAGCTTTCTTT.

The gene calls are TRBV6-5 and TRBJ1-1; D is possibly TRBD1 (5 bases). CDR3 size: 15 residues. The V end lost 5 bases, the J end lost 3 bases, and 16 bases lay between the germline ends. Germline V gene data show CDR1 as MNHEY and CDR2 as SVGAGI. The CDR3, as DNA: TGTGCCAGCAGTCGAGGCGGCGGGGGATACACTGAAGCTTTCTTT. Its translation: CASSRGGGGYTEAFF.

The CDR3 spells CAWSNRLGETQYF. In DNA form, the CDR3 reads TGTGCCTGGAGTAACAGGCTCGGAGAGACCCAGTACTTC. V and J are TRBV30 and TRBJ2-5, with TRBD1 as a possible D gene (5 bases). Germline V gene lookup returns CDR1 GTSNPN and CDR2 SVGIG (reference sequence). Trimming pared 2 bases from V and 4 bases from J, leaving 11 bases between. The CDR3 loop spans 13 amino acids.

The CDR3 loop reads CASSQDWDRHYGYTF. As DNA, the CDR3 is TGCGCCAGCAGCCAAGATTGGGACAGACACTATGGCTACACCTTC. This chain links TRBV4-1 with TRBJ1-2, with 7 positions matching TRBD1. V dropped 0 bases and J dropped 3; count of bases not matched to a gene: 4. Germline lookup yields CDR1 MGHRA and CDR2 YSYEKL. This CDR3 comprises 15 residues.

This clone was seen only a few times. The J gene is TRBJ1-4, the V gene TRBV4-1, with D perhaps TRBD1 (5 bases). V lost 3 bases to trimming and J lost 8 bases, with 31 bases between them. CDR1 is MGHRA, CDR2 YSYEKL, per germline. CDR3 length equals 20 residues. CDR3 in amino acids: CASSQEAWLRTGVEGEKLFF. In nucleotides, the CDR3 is TGCGCCAGCAGCCAGGAGGCGTGGCTTCGGACGGGGGTAGAGGGAGAAAAACTGTTTTTT.

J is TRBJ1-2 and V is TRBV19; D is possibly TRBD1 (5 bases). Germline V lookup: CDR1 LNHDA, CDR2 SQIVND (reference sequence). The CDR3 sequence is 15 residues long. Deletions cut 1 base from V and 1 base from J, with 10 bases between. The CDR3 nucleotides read TGTGCCAGTAGTATAGTAGGGGCCGATAACTATGGCTACACCTTC. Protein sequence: CASSIVGADNYGYTF.

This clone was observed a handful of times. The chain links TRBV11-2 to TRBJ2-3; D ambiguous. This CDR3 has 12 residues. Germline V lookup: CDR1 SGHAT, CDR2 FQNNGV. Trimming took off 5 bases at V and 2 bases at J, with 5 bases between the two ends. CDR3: CASSPYTDTQYF. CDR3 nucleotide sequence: TGTGCCAGCAGCCCGTACACAGATACGCAGTATTTT.

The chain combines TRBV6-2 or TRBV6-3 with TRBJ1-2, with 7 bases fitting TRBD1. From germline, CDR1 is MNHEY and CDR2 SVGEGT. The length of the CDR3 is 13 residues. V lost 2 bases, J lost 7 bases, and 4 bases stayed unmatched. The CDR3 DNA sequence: TGTGCCAGCAGTTACGGGACAGTGCGTGGCTACACCTTC. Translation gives CASSYGTVRGYTF.

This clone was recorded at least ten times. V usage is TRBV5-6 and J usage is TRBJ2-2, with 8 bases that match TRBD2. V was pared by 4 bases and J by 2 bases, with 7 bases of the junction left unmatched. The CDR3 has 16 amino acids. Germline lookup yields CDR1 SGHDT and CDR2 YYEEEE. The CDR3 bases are TGTGCCAGCAGCCGGAGGGGACTAGAAAACACCGGGGAGCTGTTTTTT. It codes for CASSRRGLENTGELFF.

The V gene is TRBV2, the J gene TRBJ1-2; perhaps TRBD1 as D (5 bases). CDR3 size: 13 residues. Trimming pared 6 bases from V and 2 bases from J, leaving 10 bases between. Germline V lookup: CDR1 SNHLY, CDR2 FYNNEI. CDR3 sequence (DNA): TGTGCCAGCAGCCGGGAGGGGAACTATGGCTACACCTTC. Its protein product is CASSREGNYGYTF.

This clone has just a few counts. For the CDR3, the DNA is TGTGCCACCAGTGAGTGGGAGGCAACAGATACGCAGTATTTT. It codes for CATSEWEATDTQYF. The chain employs TRBV24-1 and TRBJ2-3, with a weak D call TRBD2 (6 bases). CDR1 KGHDR and CDR2 SFDVKD come from the germline V gene. Trimming removed 4 bases at V and 3 bases at J, with 10 bases between. The CDR3 is 14 amino acids.

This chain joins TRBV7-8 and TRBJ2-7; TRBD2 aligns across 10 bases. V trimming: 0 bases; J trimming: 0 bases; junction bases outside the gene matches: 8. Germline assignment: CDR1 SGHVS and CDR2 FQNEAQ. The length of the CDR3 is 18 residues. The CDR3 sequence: CASSLATSGQMSSYEQYF. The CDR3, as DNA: TGTGCCAGCAGCTTAGCGACTAGCGGGCAGATGAGCTCCTACGAGCAGTACTTC.

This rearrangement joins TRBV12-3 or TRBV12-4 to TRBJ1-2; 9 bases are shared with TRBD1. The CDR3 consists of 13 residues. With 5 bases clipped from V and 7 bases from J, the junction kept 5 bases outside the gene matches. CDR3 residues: CASSPGTGLGYTF. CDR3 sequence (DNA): TGTGCCAGCAGTCCCGGGACAGGGCTTGGCTACACCTTC.

CDR3 residues: CASSPPPGDYNEQFF. In DNA, the CDR3 is TGTGCCAGCAGCCCGCCCCCGGGGGACTACAATGAGCAGTTCTTC. The rearrangement joins TRBV9 to TRBJ2-1; the D gene is possibly TRBD2 (6 bases). The germline V gene encodes CDR1 SGDLS and CDR2 YYNGEE. The CDR3 totals 15 residues. With 4 bases removed from V and 3 bases from J, the gap between germline ends came to 14 bases.

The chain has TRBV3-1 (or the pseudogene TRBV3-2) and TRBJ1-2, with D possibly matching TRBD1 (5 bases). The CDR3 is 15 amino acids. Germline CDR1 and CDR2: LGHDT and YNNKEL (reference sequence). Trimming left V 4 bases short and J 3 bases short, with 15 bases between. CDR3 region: CASSLSAEGDYGYTF. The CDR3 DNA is TGTGCCAGCAGCCTAAGTGCGGAAGGGGACTATGGCTACACCTTC.

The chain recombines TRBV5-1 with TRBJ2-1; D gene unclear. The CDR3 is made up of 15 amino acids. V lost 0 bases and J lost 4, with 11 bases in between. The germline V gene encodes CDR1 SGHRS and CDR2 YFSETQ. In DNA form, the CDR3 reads TGCGCCAGCAGCTTGGGCCAGGTGGGTTACAATGAGCAGTTCTTC. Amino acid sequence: CASSLGQVGYNEQFF.

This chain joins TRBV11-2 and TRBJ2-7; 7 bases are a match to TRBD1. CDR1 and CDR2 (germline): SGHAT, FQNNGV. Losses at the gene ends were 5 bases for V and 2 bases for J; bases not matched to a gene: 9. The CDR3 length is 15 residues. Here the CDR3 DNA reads TGTGCCAGCAGCGCAAATACAGGGGCCGCCTACGAGCAGTACTTC. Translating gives CASSANTGAAYEQYF.

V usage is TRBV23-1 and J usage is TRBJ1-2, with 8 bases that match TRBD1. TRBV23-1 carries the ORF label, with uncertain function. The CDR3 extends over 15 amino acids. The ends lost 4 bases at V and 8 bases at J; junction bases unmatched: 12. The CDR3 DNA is TGCGCCAGCAGTCTCCGGACAGGGAAGTATCGAGGCTACACCTTC. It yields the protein CASSLRTGKYRGYTF.

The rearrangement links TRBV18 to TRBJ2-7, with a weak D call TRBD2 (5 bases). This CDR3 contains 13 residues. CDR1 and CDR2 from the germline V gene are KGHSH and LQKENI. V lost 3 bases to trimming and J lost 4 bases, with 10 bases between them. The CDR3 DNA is TGTGCCAGCTCACCGGGAGCGATTTACGAGCAGTACTTC. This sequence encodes CASSPGAIYEQYF.

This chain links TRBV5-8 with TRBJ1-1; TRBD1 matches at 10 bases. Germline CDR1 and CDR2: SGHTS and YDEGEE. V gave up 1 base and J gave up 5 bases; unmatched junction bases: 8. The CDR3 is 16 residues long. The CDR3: CASSLRQGQGRTEAFF. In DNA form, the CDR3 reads TGTGCCAGCAGCTTGCGCCAGGGACAGGGGAGGACTGAAGCTTTCTTT.

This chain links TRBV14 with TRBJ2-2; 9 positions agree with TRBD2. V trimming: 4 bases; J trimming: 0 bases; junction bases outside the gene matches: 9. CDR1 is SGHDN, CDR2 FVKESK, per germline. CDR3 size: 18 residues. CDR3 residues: CASSLLSVAGANTGELFF. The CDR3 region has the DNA TGTGCCAGCAGCCTCTTATCGGTAGCGGGAGCGAACACCGGGGAGCTGTTTTTT.

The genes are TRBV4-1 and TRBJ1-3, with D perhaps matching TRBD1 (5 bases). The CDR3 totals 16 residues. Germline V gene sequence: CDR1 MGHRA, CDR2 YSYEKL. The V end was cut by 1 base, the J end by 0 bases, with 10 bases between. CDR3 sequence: CASSQGGRASGNTIYF. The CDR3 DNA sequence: TGCGCCAGCAGCCAAGGGGGCAGGGCCTCTGGAAACACCATATATTTT.

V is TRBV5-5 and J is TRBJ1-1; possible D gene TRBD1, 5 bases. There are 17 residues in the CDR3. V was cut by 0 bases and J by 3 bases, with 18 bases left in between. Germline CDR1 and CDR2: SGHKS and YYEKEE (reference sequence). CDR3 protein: CASSLGTRGSGDTEAFF. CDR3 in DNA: TGTGCCAGCAGCTTGGGGACAAGGGGATCGGGCGACACTGAAGCTTTCTTT.

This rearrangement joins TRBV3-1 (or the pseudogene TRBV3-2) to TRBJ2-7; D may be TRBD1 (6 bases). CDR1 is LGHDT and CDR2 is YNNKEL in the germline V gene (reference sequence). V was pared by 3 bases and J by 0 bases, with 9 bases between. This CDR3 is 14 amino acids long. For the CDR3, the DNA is TGTGCCAGCAGCCAGGGGGCGGCCTCCTACGAGCAGTACTTC. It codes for CASSQGAASYEQYF.